Below are 32 T cell receptor beta chains sequenced from a single sample in a study of cytomegalovirus exposure and HLA in healthy donors. PCR was performed using 60 Vbeta and 13 Jbeta primers. Sequencing was performed with immunoSEQ multiplex PCR; in TCRdb, only in-frame clones are kept and a portion is missing. The table records 200,000 or so clones, approximately 82% of them present only once. Source material: PBMCs. These TCRs come from a male donor in good health and CMV-seronegative.

The CDR3 region has the DNA TGTGCCAGCAGCTCAGGGGGTCTCAATGAAAAACTGTTTTTT. Translating gives CASSSGGLNEKLFF. The rearrangement links TRBV5-5 to TRBJ1-4, with TRBD1 identical over 7 bases. From germline, CDR1 is SGHKS and CDR2 YYEKEE (reference sequence). CDR3 size: 14 residues. V gave up 3 bases and J gave up 5 bases; unmatched junction bases: 4. Filled out from reference TRBV5-5 and TRBJ1-4, the complete variable domain reads DAGVTQSPTHLIKTRGQQVTLRCSPISGHKSVSWYQQVLGQGPQFIFQYYEKEERGRGNFPDRFSARQFPNYSSELNVNALLLGDSALYLCASSSGGLNEKLFFGSGTQLSVL.

CDR3 nucleotides: TGTGCCAGTAACACAGGGGCGAGGAATGGCTACACCTTC. Translation: CASNTGARNGYTF. The V and J genes are TRBV2 and TRBJ1-2; 7 bases align to TRBD1. The germline V gene has CDR1 SNHLY and CDR2 FYNNEI. V lost 9 bases, J lost 6 bases, and 10 bases stayed unmatched. The CDR3 contains 13 residues.

This clone was seen a handful of times. This sequence joins TRBV25-1 and TRBJ2-5, with 10 positions matching TRBD1. The end of the DNA is better explained by TRBJ2-7, so the J call may be wrong. Germline CDR1 is MGHDK and CDR2 is SYGVNS. CDR3 length: 15 amino acids. CDR3 in amino acids: CASSDSGQGSYEQYF. As DNA, the CDR3 is TGTGCCAGCAGTGATTCGGGACAGGGGTCCTACGAGCAGTACTTC.

The J gene is TRBJ2-2, the V gene TRBV28; tentative D call: TRBD1 (6 bases). The V and J ends lost 7 bases and 2 bases respectively, with 20 bases between them. The CDR3 is 17 residues long. The germline V gene encodes CDR1 MDHEN and CDR2 SYDVKM. The CDR3 spells CASTSTLGQPNTGELFF. The CDR3 DNA sequence: TGTGCCAGCACTTCGACCCTAGGACAGCCCAACACCGGGGAGCTGTTTTTT.

The sample holds one count of this clone. The chain is built from TRBV11-2 and TRBJ2-7; 9 bases fit TRBD1. Per germline, CDR1 SGHAT and CDR2 FQNNGV. The CDR3 is 13 residues long. The V and J ends lost 7 bases and 3 bases, in that order; junction bases with no gene match: 4. The CDR3 loop is CASTMGQGYEQYF. In nucleotides, the CDR3 is TGTGCCAGCACAATGGGACAGGGCTACGAGCAGTACTTC. The full variable domain, its missing parts supplied by reference TRBV11-2 and TRBJ2-7, is EAGVAQSPRYKIIEKRQSVAFWCNPISGHATLYWYQQILGQGPKLLIQFQNNGVVDDSQLPKDRFSAERLKGVDSTLKIQPAKLEDSAVYLCASTMGQGYEQYFGPGTRLTVT.

J is TRBJ1-2 and V is TRBV19, with D perhaps matching TRBD1 (6 bases). With 8 bases removed from V and 2 bases from J, the gap between germline ends came to 18 bases. Germline V gene lookup returns CDR1 LNHDA and CDR2 SQIVND (reference sequence). CDR3 size: 15 residues. CDR3 residues: CASGSWDTVNYGYTF. The CDR3 DNA follows: TGTGCCAGTGGGAGCTGGGACACCGTAAACTATGGCTACACCTTC.

A few counts support this clone. The chain employs TRBV7-8 and TRBJ1-2; D is possibly TRBD1 (5 bases). The CDR3 has 17 amino acids. Germline loops: CDR1 SGHVS, CDR2 FQNEAQ. Trimming removed 2 bases from V and 6 bases from J, with 22 bases in between. The CDR3 DNA follows: TGTGCCAGCAGCTTAAACAAGGGACCGGGACTAAGGAATGGCTACACCTTC. Its translation is CASSLNKGPGLRNGYTF. Using reference TRBV7-8 and TRBJ1-2 for the parts outside the CDR3, the full variable domain is GAGVSQSPRYKVAKRGQDVALRCDPISGHVSLFWYQQALGQGPEFLTYFQNEAQLDKSGLPSDRFFAERPEGSVSTLKIQRTQQEDSAVYLCASSLNKGPGLRNGYTFGSGTRLTVV.

This clone has only one observation. The chain employs TRBV7-2 and TRBJ1-3; 10 bases match TRBD1. The CDR3 has 15 amino acids. Germline trimming cut 5 bases from V and 8 bases from J; bases unmatched to any gene: 9. Germline assignment: CDR1 SGHTA and CDR2 FQGNSA. The CDR3 DNA follows: TGTGCCAGCAGCCAGCTGGGACAGGGGAGAGACACCATATATTTT. As protein: CASSQLGQGRDTIYF.

This clone was counted a single time. The chain is built from TRBV5-1 and TRBJ2-7, with D perhaps matching TRBD2 (5 bases). CDR3 length: 14 amino acids. Germline CDR1 SGHRS, CDR2 YFSETQ. The V end lost 0 bases, the J end lost 0 bases, and 7 bases lay between the germline ends. CDR3 nucleotides: TGCGCCAGCAGCTTGGCGGGGAGCTCCTACGAGCAGTACTTC. Translating gives CASSLAGSSYEQYF.

A remark on this clone: A read error may produce the germline difference seen at one junction end. The chain employs TRBV7-7 and TRBJ2-1; 7 positions match TRBD2. Germline CDR1 and CDR2: SSHAT and FNYEAQ (reference sequence). The CDR3 sequence is 15 residues long. In nucleotides, the CDR3 is TGTGCTAGCAGCCAGGGCGGGAGCTCCTACAATGAGCAGTTCTTC. It translates to CASSQGGSSYNEQFF.

V and J are TRBV5-1 and TRBJ2-5, with TRBD2 matching over 8 bases. This CDR3 is 16 amino acids long. After removal of 4 bases from V and 4 bases from J, the junction contained 12 bases not matched to a gene. Germline CDR1 is SGHRS and CDR2 is YFSETQ. The CDR3 DNA follows: TGCGCCAGCAGCCGGAACTTAGCGGGAACCCTAGAGACCCAGTACTTC. It encodes CASSRNLAGTLETQYF.

This chain connects TRBV19 to TRBJ2-5, with D maybe TRBD2 (6 bases). The J call may be mistaken, given a closer DNA end match to TRBJ2-7. The germline CDR1 and CDR2 sequences are LNHDA and SQIVND (reference sequence). The CDR3 loop spans 13 amino acids. The CDR3 here is CASSSGAFYEQYF. The CDR3 DNA follows: TGTGCCAGTAGTAGCGGGGCCTTTTACGAGCAGTACTTC.

The V call is TRBV7-8, the J call TRBJ2-3, with 9 positions matching TRBD1. The CDR3 sequence is 17 residues long. The V gene's germline CDR1 is SGHVS and CDR2 FQNEAQ. With V trimmed by 4 bases and J by 5 bases, 13 bases remained unmatched. The CDR3 loop reads CASSSSPYRGPGDTQYF. CDR3 sequence (DNA): TGTGCCAGCAGCTCCTCGCCCTACAGGGGGCCGGGAGATACGCAGTATTTT.

The rearrangement joins TRBV5-1 to TRBJ2-3, with 13 bases lining up with TRBD2. V lost 0 bases to trimming and J lost 2 bases; unmatched junction nucleotides: 6. CDR1 SGHRS and CDR2 YFSETQ come from the germline V gene. The CDR3 extends over 18 amino acids. CDR3 loop: CASSLVIGTSGTTDTQYF. The CDR3 nucleotides read TGCGCCAGCAGCTTGGTGATAGGGACTAGCGGGACCACAGATACGCAGTATTTT.

On this clone: One end of the junction varies from germline; a read error may be responsible. The chain links TRBV7-9 to TRBJ1-3; 10 bases line up with TRBD1. Germline CDR1 SEHNR, CDR2 FQNEAQ (reference sequence). There are 17 residues in the CDR3. The CDR3, as DNA: TGTTCCAGCAGCTTTCAGACAGGGGGCTTTGCTGGAAACACCATATATTTT. Its translation is CSSSFQTGGFAGNTIYF.

The rearrangement joins TRBV25-1 to TRBJ2-7, with D perhaps TRBD2 (7 bases). Germline assignment: CDR1 MGHDK and CDR2 SYGVNS. This CDR3 region has 14 residues. The V end was cut by 7 bases, the J end by 0 bases, with 13 bases between. CDR3 region: CASNEGGASYEQYF. In nucleotides, the CDR3 is TGTGCCAGCAATGAGGGGGGGGCCTCCTACGAGCAGTACTTC.

This clone was observed a handful of times. This chain uses TRBV4-1 with TRBJ2-7; 14 bases map to TRBD2. In germline, CDR1 is MGHRA, CDR2 YSYEKL. Trimming took 0 bases from V and 5 from J; bases not matched to a gene: 15. The CDR3 is 20 amino acids. In nucleotides, the CDR3 is TGCGCCAGCAGCCAAGAGGGGGGACTAGCGGGAGAAGTGTACTTGGACGAGCAGTACTTC. It encodes CASSQEGGLAGEVYLDEQYF.

The chain joins TRBV29-1 to TRBJ2-1; tentative D call: TRBD2 (7 bases). V shed 4 bases and J shed 1 base, with 20 bases lying between them. Per the germline V gene, CDR1 is SQVTM and CDR2 is ANQGSEA. This CDR3 has 17 amino acids. The CDR3 protein is CSVGSRGREDSYNEQFF. The CDR3 nucleotides read TGCAGCGTTGGTAGTAGGGGGAGGGAAGATTCCTACAATGAGCAGTTCTTC.

The chain is built from TRBV28 and TRBJ1-4; TRBD1 is a possible D gene (6 bases). Looked up from germline, CDR1 is MDHEN and CDR2 is SYDVKM. V dropped 7 bases and J dropped 7 bases, with 16 bases sitting between them. The CDR3 runs to 14 residues. CDR3 in amino acids: CASIPGTNSEKLFF. CDR3 nucleotides: TGTGCCAGCATCCCCGGGACAAACAGTGAAAAACTGTTTTTT.

The chain couples TRBV29-1 to TRBJ2-5; D remains unclear. The DNA end is a closer match to TRBJ2-7, so the J assignment may be wrong. This CDR3 is 15 amino acids long. Germline V lookup: CDR1 SQVTM, CDR2 ANQGSEA. The CDR3, as DNA: TGCAGCGTTGAAGACACAGCCAACCAGTCTTTCGAGCAGTACTTC. Its translation is CSVEDTANQSFEQYF.

V gene TRBV28 combines with J gene TRBJ2-7, with 12 bases fitting TRBD1. The CDR3 runs to 14 residues. Unmatched junction bases numbered 3, after V lost 5 bases and J lost 4 bases. The germline V gene encodes CDR1 MDHEN and CDR2 SYDVKM. CDR3 protein: CASSTGQGAYEQYF. The CDR3 DNA reads as TGTGCCAGCAGTACGGGACAGGGGGCATACGAGCAGTACTTC.

The chain employs TRBV7-3 and TRBJ2-1; unclear D gene. The CDR3 loop spans 17 amino acids. Germline V gene data show CDR1 as SGHTA and CDR2 as FQGTGA. Deletions cut 0 bases from V and 8 bases from J, with 20 bases between. CDR3 nucleotides: TGTGCCAGCAGCTTAACCCCAGCGTCCTCTCTCGAGTATGAGCAGTTCTTC. This translates into CASSLTPASSLEYEQFF.

J is TRBJ1-2 and V is TRBV28, with D unclear. The CDR3 extends over 12 amino acids. The V end lost 2 bases, the J end lost 9 bases, and 10 bases lay between the germline ends. CDR1 is MDHEN and CDR2 is SYDVKM in the germline V gene. CDR3 loop: CASSLLSGSYTF. CDR3 nucleotide sequence: TGTGCCAGCAGTTTACTATCGGGGAGCTACACCTTC.

V is TRBV5-1 and J is TRBJ2-2; 9 nucleotides align to TRBD1. J lost 7 bases, V lost 0 bases, and 4 bases had no gene match. Germline V gene data show CDR1 as SGHRS and CDR2 as YFSETQ. CDR3 size: 15 residues. The CDR3 region is CASSLGDRDFGELFF. The CDR3 nucleotides are TGCGCCAGCAGCTTGGGGGACAGGGATTTCGGGGAGCTGTTTTTT.

Points on this clone: At one end, the junction sequence differs from germline, possibly due to a read error. This chain connects TRBV7-9 to TRBJ1-2; 7 nucleotides match TRBD1. Germline V lookup: CDR1 SEHNR, CDR2 FQNEAQ (reference sequence). This CDR3 comprises 17 residues. CDR3 bases: TGTTCCAGCAGCTTTAGACAGGGACCCCGTATAAACTATGGCTACACCTTC. Translating it yields CSSSFRQGPRINYGYTF.

The J gene is TRBJ1-6, the V gene TRBV5-3; 7 nucleotides line up with TRBD1. TRBV5-3 is given ORF status, its function remaining uncertain. The V segment lost 5 bases and the J segment 8 bases; nucleotides outside the gene matches: 10. There are 15 residues in the CDR3. CDR3: CARRLDRAMDSPLHF. CDR3 in DNA: TGTGCCAGAAGACTCGACAGGGCGATGGATTCACCCCTCCACTTT.

The chain carries TRBV7-9 and TRBJ2-7, with TRBD1 matching 12 bases. V was pared by 5 bases and J by 6 bases, with 8 bases of the junction left unmatched. Germline CDR1 and CDR2: SEHNR and FQNEAQ (reference sequence). The CDR3 has 15 amino acids. CDR3 DNA sequence: TGTGCCAGCAGCCGTCCGGGACAGGGGGCGCCCGAGCAGTACTTC. Residues: CASSRPGQGAPEQYF.

This rearrangement joins TRBV9 to TRBJ2-1; TRBD2 is a possible D gene (5 bases). Trimming cost V 4 bases and J 0 bases, with 17 bases left between them. The length of the CDR3 is 17 residues. The germline gives CDR1 SGDLS, CDR2 YYNGEE. CDR3 coding DNA: TGTGCCAGCAGCTTAAGAGGGTCTGCGAGCTCCTACAATGAGCAGTTCTTC. Residues: CASSLRGSASSYNEQFF.

The V call is TRBV7-3, the J call TRBJ1-5; TRBD1 matches 8 bases. CDR1 is SGHTA, CDR2 FQGTGA, per germline. V gave up 5 bases and J gave up 4 bases; unmatched junction bases: 7. CDR3 size: 15 residues. The CDR3 loop is CASSLDRANNQPQHF. DNA for the CDR3: TGTGCCAGCAGCCTGGACAGGGCAAATAATCAGCCCCAGCATTTT.

The chain is built from TRBV9 and TRBJ2-5; D ambiguous. CDR3 length equals 14 residues. Between the trimmed V and J ends, which lost 0 bases and 2 bases, there was a span of 8 bases. CDR1 and CDR2 (germline): SGDLS, YYNGEE. The CDR3 region is CASSVGWQQETQYF. The DNA of the CDR3 is TGTGCCAGCAGCGTAGGATGGCAGCAAGAGACCCAGTACTTC.

The V gene is TRBV9, the J gene TRBJ2-5; TRBD1 matches at 9 bases. This CDR3 has 17 residues. After removal of 0 bases from V and 4 bases from J, the junction contained 10 bases not matched to a gene. Germline values: CDR1 SGDLS, CDR2 YYNGEE. The CDR3 loop is CASSVGTGGMRRETQYF. DNA for the CDR3: TGTGCCAGCAGCGTAGGAACAGGGGGCATGAGGAGAGAGACCCAGTACTTC.

The chain links TRBV30 to TRBJ2-5, with no clear D. The CDR3 extends over 13 amino acids. V was cut by 0 bases and J by 5 bases, with 10 bases left in between. The V gene's germline CDR1 is GTSNPN and CDR2 SVGIG (reference sequence). As DNA, the CDR3 is TGTGCCTGGAGTGTTAGTGAGTACGAGACCCAGTACTTC. Its protein product is CAWSVSEYETQYF. Full variable domain (outside the CDR3, taken from reference TRBV30 and TRBJ2-5): SQTIHQWPATLVQPVGSPLSLECTVEGTSNPNLYWYRQAAGRGLQLLFYSVGIGQISSEVPQNLSASRPQDRQFILSSKKLLLSDSGFYLCAWSVSEYETQYFGPGTRLLVL.